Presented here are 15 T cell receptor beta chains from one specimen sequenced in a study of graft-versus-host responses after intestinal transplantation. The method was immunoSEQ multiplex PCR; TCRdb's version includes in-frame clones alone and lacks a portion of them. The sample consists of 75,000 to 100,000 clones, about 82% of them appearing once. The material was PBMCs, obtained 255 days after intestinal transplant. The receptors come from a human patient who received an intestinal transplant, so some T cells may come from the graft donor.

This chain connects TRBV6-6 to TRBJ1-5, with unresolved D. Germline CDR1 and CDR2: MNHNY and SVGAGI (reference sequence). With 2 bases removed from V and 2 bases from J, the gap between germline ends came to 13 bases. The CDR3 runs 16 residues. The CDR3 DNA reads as TGTGCCAGCAGTTACGACACCCCCGGGGGCAATCAGCCCCAGCATTTT. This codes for CASSYDTPGGNQPQHF.

Written as DNA, the CDR3 is TGTGCCAGCAGCTTAGCGGGGGGATCCACAGATACGCAGTATTTT. This codes for CASSLAGGSTDTQYF. The chain joins TRBV7-2 to TRBJ2-3, with D perhaps TRBD2 (6 bases). V was trimmed by 0 bases and J by 2 bases, leaving 9 bases between them. The germline V gene encodes CDR1 SGHTA and CDR2 FQGNSA. This CDR3 is 15 amino acids long.

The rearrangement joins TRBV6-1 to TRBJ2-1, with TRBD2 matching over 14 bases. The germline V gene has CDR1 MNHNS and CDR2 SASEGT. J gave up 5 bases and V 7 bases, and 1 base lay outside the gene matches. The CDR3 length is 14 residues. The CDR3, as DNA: TGTGCCAGCATGGGACTAGCGGGGGACAATGAGCAGTTCTTC. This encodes CASMGLAGDNEQFF.

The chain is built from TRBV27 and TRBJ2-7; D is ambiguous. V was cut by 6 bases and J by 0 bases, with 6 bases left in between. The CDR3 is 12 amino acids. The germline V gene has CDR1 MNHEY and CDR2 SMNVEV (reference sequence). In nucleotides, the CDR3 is TGTGCCAGCAGCCCTAGCTCCTACGAGCAGTACTTC. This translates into CASSPSSYEQYF.

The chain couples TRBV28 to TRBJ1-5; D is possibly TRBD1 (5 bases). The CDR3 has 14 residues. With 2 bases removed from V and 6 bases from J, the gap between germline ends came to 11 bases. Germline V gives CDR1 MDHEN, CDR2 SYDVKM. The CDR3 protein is CASSLKGTAQPQHF. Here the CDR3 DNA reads TGTGCCAGCAGTTTAAAAGGGACGGCTCAGCCCCAGCATTTT.

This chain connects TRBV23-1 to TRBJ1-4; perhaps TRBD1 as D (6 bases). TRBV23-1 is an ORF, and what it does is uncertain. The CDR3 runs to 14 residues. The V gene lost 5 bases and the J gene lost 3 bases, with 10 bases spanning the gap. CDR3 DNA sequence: TGCGCCAGCAGTTTCAGGGGCCCTAATGAAAAACTGTTTTTT. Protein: CASSFRGPNEKLFF.

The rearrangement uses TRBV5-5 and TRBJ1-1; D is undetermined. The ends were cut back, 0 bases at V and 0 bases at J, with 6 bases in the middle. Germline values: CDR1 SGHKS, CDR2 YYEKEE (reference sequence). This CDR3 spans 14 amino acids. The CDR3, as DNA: TGTGCCAGCAGCTTGGCCCAAGTGAACACTGAAGCTTTCTTT. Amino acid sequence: CASSLAQVNTEAFF. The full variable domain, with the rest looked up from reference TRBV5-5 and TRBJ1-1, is DAGVTQSPTHLIKTRGQQVTLRCSPISGHKSVSWYQQVLGQGPQFIFQYYEKEERGRGNFPDRFSARQFPNYSSELNVNALLLGDSALYLCASSLAQVNTEAFFGQGTRLTVV.

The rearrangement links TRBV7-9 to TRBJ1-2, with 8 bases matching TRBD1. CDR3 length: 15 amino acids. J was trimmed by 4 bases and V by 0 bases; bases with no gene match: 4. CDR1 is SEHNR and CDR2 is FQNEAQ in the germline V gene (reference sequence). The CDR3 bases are TGTGCCAGCAGCTTAGCGCTGACAGGGGTCTATGGCTACACCTTC. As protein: CASSLALTGVYGYTF.

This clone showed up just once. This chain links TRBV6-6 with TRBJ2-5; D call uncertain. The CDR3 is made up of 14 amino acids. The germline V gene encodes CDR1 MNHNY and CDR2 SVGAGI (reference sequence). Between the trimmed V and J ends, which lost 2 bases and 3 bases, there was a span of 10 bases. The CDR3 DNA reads TGTGCCAGCAGTTACCTGGACGAAAAAGAGACCCAGTACTTC. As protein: CASSYLDEKETQYF.

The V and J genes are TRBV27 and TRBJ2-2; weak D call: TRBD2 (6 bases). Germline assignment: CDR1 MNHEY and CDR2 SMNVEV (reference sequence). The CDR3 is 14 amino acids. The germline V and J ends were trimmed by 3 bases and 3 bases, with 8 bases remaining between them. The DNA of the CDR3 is TGTGCCAGCAGTTTTGGGGGGTACACCGGGGAGCTGTTTTTT. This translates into CASSFGGYTGELFF.

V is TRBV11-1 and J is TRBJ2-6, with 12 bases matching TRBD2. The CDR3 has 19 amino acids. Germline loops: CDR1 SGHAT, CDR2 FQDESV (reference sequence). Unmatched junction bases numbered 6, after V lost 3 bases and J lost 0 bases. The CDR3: CASSFRASGRDSGANVLTF. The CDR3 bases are TGTGCCAGCAGCTTCCGGGCTAGCGGGAGGGACTCTGGGGCCAACGTCCTGACTTTC.

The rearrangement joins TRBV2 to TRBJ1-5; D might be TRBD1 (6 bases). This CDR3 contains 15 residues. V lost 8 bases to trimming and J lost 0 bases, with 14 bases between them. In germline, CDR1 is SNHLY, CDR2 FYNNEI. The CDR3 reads CASRTTGFSNQPQHF. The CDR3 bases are TGTGCCAGCCGTACGACAGGCTTTAGCAATCAGCCCCAGCATTTT.

The CDR3 coding sequence is TGCAGCGTTGAATGGGGGGACAGCTCCTATAATTCACCCCTCCACTTT. This translates into CSVEWGDSSYNSPLHF. The chain has TRBV29-1 and TRBJ1-6; 7 nucleotides line up with TRBD1. CDR1 SQVTM and CDR2 ANQGSEA come from the germline V gene. V lost 2 bases, J lost 0 bases, and 4 bases stayed unmatched. CDR3 size: 16 residues.

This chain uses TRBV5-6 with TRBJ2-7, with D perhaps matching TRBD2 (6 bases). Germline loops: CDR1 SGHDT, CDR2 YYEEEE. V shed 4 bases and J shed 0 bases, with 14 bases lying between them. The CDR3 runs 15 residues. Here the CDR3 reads CASSQSAGSSYEQYV. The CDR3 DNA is TGTGCCAGCAGCCAATCTGCGGGGAGCTCCTACGAGCAGTACGTC.

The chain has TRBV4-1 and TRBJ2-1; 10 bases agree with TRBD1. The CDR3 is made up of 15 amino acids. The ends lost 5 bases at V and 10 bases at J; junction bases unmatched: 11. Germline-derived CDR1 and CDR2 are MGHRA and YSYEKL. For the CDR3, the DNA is TGCGCCAGCAGCGACGGGACAGGGGCTGGGGTAGAGCAGTTCTTC. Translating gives CASSDGTGAGVEQFF.